This entry concerns a single TCR beta chain. Per the original data handling: For nucleated cells, counts were estimated from reference gene primer amplification. Method: immunoSEQ multiplex PCR; TCRdb's copy keeps in-frame clones and lacks some. V, J and clone size derive from that table, while D and trimming were established from the DNA sequence. The sample shows around 250,000 clones, approximately 90% of them seen only once. These data belong to a study of blood T cell repertoires in COVID-19. At the level of the study: Nucleic acid was either cDNA or gDNA, and it came from T cells, B-cell-depleted T cells, or PBMCs.

The participants were between roughly 18 and 89 years old and came from some 25 US areas. Donors in Cohort 3 who had recovered were those with two negative PCRs, healthcare professional clearance, or resolution of their symptoms. Germline CDR1 is MNHEY and CDR2 is SMNVEV (reference sequence). CDR3 length: 15 amino acids. J was trimmed by 4 bases and V by 6 bases; bases with no gene match: 11. The material sequenced was PBMCs or T cells enriched from blood (not recorded which). This chain joins TRBV27 and TRBJ2-7; the match to TRBD2 covers 8 bases. This clonotype was obtained from a woman aged 30 to 39 who had recovered from COVID-19. The CDR3: CASSKGAGGTYEQYF. CDR3 bases: TGTGCCAGCAGCAAAGGGGCGGGAGGTACGTACGAGCAGTACTTC.